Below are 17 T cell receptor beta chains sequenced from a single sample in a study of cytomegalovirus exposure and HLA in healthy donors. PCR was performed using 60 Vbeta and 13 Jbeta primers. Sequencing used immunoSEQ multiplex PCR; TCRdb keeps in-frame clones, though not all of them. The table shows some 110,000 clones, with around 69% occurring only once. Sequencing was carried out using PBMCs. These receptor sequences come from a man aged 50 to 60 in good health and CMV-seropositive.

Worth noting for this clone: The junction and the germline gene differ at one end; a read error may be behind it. CDR3 residues: CASSLGAGDEQHF. CDR3 coding DNA: TGTGCCAGCAGCTTAGGGGCAGGGGACGAGCAGCACTTC. V usage is TRBV13 and J usage is TRBJ2-7; possibly TRBD1 for D (6 bases). Germline V lookup: CDR1 PRHDT, CDR2 FYEKMQ (reference sequence). The CDR3 loop spans 13 amino acids.

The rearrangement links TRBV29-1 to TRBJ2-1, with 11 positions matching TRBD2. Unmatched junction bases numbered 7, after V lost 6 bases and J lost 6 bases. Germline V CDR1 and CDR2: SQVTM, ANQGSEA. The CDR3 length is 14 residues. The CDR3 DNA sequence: TGCAGCGTCCTTCTAGCGGGAGGTATCAATGAGCAGTTCTTC. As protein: CSVLLAGGINEQFF.

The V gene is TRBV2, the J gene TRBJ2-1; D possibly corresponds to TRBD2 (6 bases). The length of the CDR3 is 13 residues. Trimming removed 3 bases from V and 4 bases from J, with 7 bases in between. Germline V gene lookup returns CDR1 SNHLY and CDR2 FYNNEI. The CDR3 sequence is CASSEGLYNEQFF. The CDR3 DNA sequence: TGTGCCAGCAGTGAGGGACTTTACAATGAGCAGTTCTTC.

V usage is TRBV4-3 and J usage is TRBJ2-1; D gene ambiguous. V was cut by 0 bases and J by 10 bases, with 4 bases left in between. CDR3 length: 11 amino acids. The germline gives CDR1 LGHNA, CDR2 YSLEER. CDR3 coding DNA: TGCGCCAGCAGCCAAGAGGGCGAGCAGTTCTTC. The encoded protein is CASSQEGEQFF.

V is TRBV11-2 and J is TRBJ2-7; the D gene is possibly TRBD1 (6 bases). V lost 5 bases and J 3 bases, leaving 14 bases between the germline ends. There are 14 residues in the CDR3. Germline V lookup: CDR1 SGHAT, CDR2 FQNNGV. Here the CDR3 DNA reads TGTGCCAGCAGCCGCCCGGACAGCTACTACGAGCAGTACTTC. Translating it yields CASSRPDSYYEQYF.

CDR3 in DNA: TGTGCCAGCAGTGAAGGGCAAGGGAGCTCCTACGAGCAGTACTTC. It is translated as CASSEGQGSSYEQYF. The genes are TRBV6-1 and TRBJ2-7; tentatively, D is TRBD2 (5 bases). V lost 1 base, J lost 0 bases, and 10 bases lay in between. The CDR3 spans 15 residues. The V gene's germline CDR1 is MNHNS and CDR2 SASEGT.

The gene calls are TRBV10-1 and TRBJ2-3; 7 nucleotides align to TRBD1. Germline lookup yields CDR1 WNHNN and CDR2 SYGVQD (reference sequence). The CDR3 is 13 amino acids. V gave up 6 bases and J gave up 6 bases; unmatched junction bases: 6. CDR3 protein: CASSTGVVDTQYF. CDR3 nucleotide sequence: TGCGCCAGCAGCACAGGGGTAGTGGATACGCAGTATTTT.

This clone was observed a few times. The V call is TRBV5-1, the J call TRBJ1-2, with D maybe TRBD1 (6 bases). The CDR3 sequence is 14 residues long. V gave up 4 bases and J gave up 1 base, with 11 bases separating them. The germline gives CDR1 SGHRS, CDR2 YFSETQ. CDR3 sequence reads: CASSLGQNNYGYTF. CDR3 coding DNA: TGCGCCAGCAGCCTCGGACAGAATAACTATGGCTACACCTTC.

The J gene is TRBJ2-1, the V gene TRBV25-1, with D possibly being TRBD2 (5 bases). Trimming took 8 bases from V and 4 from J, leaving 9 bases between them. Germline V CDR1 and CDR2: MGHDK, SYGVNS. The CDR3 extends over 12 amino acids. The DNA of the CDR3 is TGTGCCAGCGGACTCACTTACAATGAGCAGTTCTTC. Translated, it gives CASGLTYNEQFF.

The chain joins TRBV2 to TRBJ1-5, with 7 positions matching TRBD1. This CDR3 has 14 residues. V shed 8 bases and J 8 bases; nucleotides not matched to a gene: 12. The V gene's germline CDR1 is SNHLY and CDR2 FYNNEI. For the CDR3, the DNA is TGTGCCAGCTCTCCCGACAGGGCAAGGGAGCCCCAGCATTTT. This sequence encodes CASSPDRAREPQHF.

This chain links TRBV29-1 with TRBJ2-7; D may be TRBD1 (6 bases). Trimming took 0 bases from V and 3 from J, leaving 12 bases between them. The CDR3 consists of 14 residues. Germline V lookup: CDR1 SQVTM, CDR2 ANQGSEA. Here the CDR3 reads CSVEDGQLGYEQYF. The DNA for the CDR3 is TGCAGCGTTGAAGACGGACAGTTAGGCTACGAGCAGTACTTC.

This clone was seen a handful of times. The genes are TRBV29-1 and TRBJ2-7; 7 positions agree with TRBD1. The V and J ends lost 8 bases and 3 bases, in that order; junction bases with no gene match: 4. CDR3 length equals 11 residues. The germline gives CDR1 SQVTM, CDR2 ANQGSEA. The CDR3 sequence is CSTGTVYEQYF. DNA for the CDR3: TGCAGCACTGGGACAGTCTACGAGCAGTACTTC.

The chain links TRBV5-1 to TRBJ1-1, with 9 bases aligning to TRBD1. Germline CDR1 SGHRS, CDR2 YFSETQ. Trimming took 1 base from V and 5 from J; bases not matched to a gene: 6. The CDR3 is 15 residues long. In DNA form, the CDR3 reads TGCGCCAGCAGCTTGTCCGGACAGGGGAATACTGAAGCTTTCTTT. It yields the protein CASSLSGQGNTEAFF.

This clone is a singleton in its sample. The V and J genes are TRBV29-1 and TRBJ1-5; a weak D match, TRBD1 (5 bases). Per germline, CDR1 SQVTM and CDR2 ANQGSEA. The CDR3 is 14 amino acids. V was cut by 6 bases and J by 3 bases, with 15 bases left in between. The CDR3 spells CSVVFDSPNQPQHF. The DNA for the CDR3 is TGCAGCGTAGTTTTCGACAGTCCCAATCAGCCCCAGCATTTT.

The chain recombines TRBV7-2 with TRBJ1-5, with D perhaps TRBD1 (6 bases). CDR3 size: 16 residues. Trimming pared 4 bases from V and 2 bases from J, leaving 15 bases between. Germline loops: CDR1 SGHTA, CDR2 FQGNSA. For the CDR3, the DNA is TGTGCCAGCAGCTCACCAGGGGCGGGGGGCAATCAGCCCCAGCATTTT. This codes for CASSSPGAGGNQPQHF.

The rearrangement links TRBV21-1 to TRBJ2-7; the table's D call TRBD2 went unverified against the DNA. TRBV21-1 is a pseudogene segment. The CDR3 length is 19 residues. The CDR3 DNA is TGTGCCAGCAGCAAAGCAGGGACTGCCCCGCTAGTGGGTACCTACGAGCAGTACTTC. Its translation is CASSKAGTAPLVGTYEQYF.

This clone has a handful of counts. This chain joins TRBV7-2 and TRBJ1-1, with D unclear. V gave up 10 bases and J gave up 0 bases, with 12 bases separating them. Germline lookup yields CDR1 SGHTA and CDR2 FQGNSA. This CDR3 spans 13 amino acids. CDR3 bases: TGTGCCACTAAACAGTCTATGAACACTGAAGCTTTCTTT. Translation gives CATKQSMNTEAFF.